These 18 T cell receptor beta chains were all obtained from the same sample, sequenced in a study of cytomegalovirus exposure and HLA in healthy donors. The primer mix had 60 Vbeta and 13 Jbeta primers. Measured with immunoSEQ multiplex PCR; TCRdb has only the in-frame clones, and not every one. The repertoire holds 190,000 or so clones, with around 79% as singletons. Sequenced input: PBMCs. Receptors were obtained from a male donor in good health and CMV-seropositive.

The rearrangement uses TRBV6-5 and TRBJ2-3; 8 bases align to TRBD1. This CDR3 has 12 residues. CDR1 is MNHEY and CDR2 is SVGAGI in the germline V gene. J lost 6 bases, V lost 6 bases, and 2 bases had no gene match. The CDR3 protein is CASRDRVDTQYF. The CDR3 coding sequence is TGTGCCAGCAGGGACAGGGTGGATACGCAGTATTTT.

V and J are TRBV5-6 and TRBJ1-6; 7 bases line up with TRBD1. Germline trimming cut 2 bases from V and 10 bases from J; bases unmatched to any gene: 9. Germline CDR1 is SGHDT and CDR2 is YYEEEE. This CDR3 is 15 amino acids long. The CDR3 loop is CASSLGTGANSPLHF. Here the CDR3 DNA reads TGTGCCAGCAGCTTAGGCACAGGGGCAAACTCACCCCTCCACTTT.

The chain recombines TRBV5-4 with TRBJ1-3; D gene unclear. The CDR3 spans 16 residues. The V gene lost 4 bases and the J gene lost 2 bases, with 16 bases spanning the gap. The germline CDR1 and CDR2 sequences are SGHNT and YYREEE (reference sequence). The CDR3 here is CASSPRGVTAGNTIYF. CDR3 DNA: TGTGCCAGCAGCCCCCGCGGGGTTACTGCTGGAAACACCATATATTTT. Filled out from reference TRBV5-4 and TRBJ1-3, the complete variable domain reads ETGVTQSPTHLIKTRGQQVTLRCSSQSGHNTVSWYQQALGQGPQFIFQYYREEENGRGNFPPRFSGLQFPNYSSELNVNALELDDSALYLCASSPRGVTAGNTIYFGEGSWLTVV.

The V call is TRBV19, the J call TRBJ2-3, with 9 bases lining up with TRBD2. The CDR3 totals 18 residues. J gave up 0 bases and V 3 bases, and 10 bases lay outside the gene matches. Germline CDR1 reads LNHDA; CDR2 reads SQIVND (reference sequence). The CDR3 nucleotides are TGTGCCAGTAGTATCTCAGCGGGAGGTGATCCTAGCACAGATACGCAGTATTTT. It codes for CASSISAGGDPSTDTQYF. The variable domain in full, completed from reference TRBV19 and TRBJ2-3, reads DGGITQSPKYLFRKEGQNVTLSCEQNLNHDAMYWYRQDPGQGLRLIYYSQIVNDFQKGDIAEGYSVSREKKESFPLTVTSAQKNPTAFYLCASSISAGGDPSTDTQYFGPGTRLTVL.

This clone was counted a few times. The identical CDR3 is also encoded by other nucleotide sequences in the sample. The J gene is TRBJ2-7, the V gene TRBV5-1; TRBD2 aligns across 7 bases. CDR1 SGHRS and CDR2 YFSETQ come from the germline V gene. With 0 bases clipped from V and 7 bases from J, the junction kept 1 base outside the gene matches. This CDR3 comprises 12 residues. The DNA for the CDR3 is TGCGCCAGCAGCTTGGCAGCGGGGGAGCAGTACTTC. It translates to CASSLAAGEQYF.

The V and J genes are TRBV29-1 and TRBJ2-7, with TRBD1 matching 8 bases. Losses at the gene ends were 4 bases for V and 6 bases for J; bases not matched to a gene: 8. The germline V gene has CDR1 SQVTM and CDR2 ANQGSEA. This CDR3 spans 13 amino acids. The chain's CDR3 is CSVARDRLLEQYF. CDR3 coding DNA: TGCAGCGTTGCCCGGGACAGGCTCCTCGAGCAGTACTTC.

Here the CDR3 reads CASSPIGGSYEQYF. The CDR3, as DNA: TGTGCCAGCAGCCCTATAGGGGGAAGCTACGAGCAGTACTTC. The rearrangement joins TRBV27 to TRBJ2-7, with a tentative D call TRBD1 (6 bases). V was clipped by 6 bases and J by 3 bases, with 15 bases between them. Germline V gene sequence: CDR1 MNHEY, CDR2 SMNVEV (reference sequence). There are 14 residues in the CDR3.

In DNA form, the CDR3 reads TGCGCCAGCAGCTTGATGCGTTGGGGACAGGGGGCGCCGATAACAGAGACCCAGTACTTC. Its translation is CASSLMRWGQGAPITETQYF. This sequence joins TRBV5-1 and TRBJ2-5; TRBD1 agrees at 12 bases. CDR1 and CDR2 (germline): SGHRS, YFSETQ. Germline trimming cut 1 base from V and 4 bases from J; bases unmatched to any gene: 17. This CDR3 is 20 amino acids long.

This chain uses TRBV13 with TRBJ1-6; no clear D. This CDR3 is 14 amino acids long. With 0 bases removed from V and 7 bases from J, the gap between germline ends came to 7 bases. CDR1 and CDR2 from the germline V gene are PRHDT and FYEKMQ (reference sequence). The CDR3 bases are TGTGCCAGCAGCTTAGGACAGTTAAATTCACCCCTCCACTTT. Protein product: CASSLGQLNSPLHF.

Concerning this clone: Germline is not matched at one junction end, which may reflect a read error. The chain joins TRBV7-9 to TRBJ2-1; 15 bases agree with TRBD2. The CDR3 is made up of 17 amino acids. Looked up from germline, CDR1 is SEHNR and CDR2 is FQNEAQ (reference sequence). The CDR3 nucleotides read TGTTCCAGCAGCTACTCGGGACTAGCGGGAGGAGGGGATGAGCAGTTCTTC. Its translation: CSSSYSGLAGGGDEQFF.

The chain carries TRBV5-4 and TRBJ2-1; 7 nucleotides line up with TRBD1. The V gene end was trimmed by 0 bases and the J gene end by 4 bases; junction bases not matched to a gene: 4. In germline, CDR1 is SGHNT, CDR2 YYREEE (reference sequence). This CDR3 region has 15 residues. DNA for the CDR3: TGTGCCAGCAGCTTGGAGGGGGCTGAATACAATGAGCAGTTCTTC. It codes for CASSLEGAEYNEQFF.

This chain uses TRBV9 with TRBJ2-7, with 8 bases aligning to TRBD1. Trimming at V came to 3 bases and at J to 3 bases, leaving 2 bases not matched to a gene. CDR1 and CDR2 (germline): SGDLS, YYNGEE. The CDR3 is made up of 13 amino acids. The CDR3 here is CASSGQGLYEQYF. The CDR3 DNA is TGTGCCAGCAGCGGACAGGGGCTCTACGAGCAGTACTTC.

The genes are TRBV6-1 and TRBJ1-1; a weak D match, TRBD1 (6 bases). This CDR3 is built from 14 residues. CDR1 and CDR2 from the germline V gene are MNHNS and SASEGT. Trimming took off 4 bases at V and 1 base at J, with 10 bases between the two ends. The CDR3: CASSAAGANTEAFF. Here the CDR3 DNA reads TGTGCCAGCAGTGCAGCGGGGGCGAACACTGAAGCTTTCTTT.

This chain links TRBV15 with TRBJ2-3; TRBD2 aligns across 7 bases. V was pared by 1 base and J by 2 bases, with 0 bases of the junction left unmatched. Germline-derived CDR1 and CDR2 are LNHNV and YYDKDF (reference sequence). The CDR3 is 14 residues long. The CDR3 protein is CATSRGDYTDTQYF. CDR3 sequence (DNA): TGTGCCACCAGCAGAGGGGACTACACAGATACGCAGTATTTT.

The count of this clone is one. This chain uses TRBV3-2 with TRBJ2-7; the table's D gene call, TRBD1, was not cross checked with the DNA. TRBV3-2 is described as a pseudogene. This CDR3 contains 9 residues. CDR3 in amino acids: CASINEQYF. The CDR3 coding sequence is TGTGCCAGCATCAACGAGCAGTACTTC.

V and J are TRBV20-1 and TRBJ2-5, with TRBD2 matching 7 bases. Germline values: CDR1 DFQATT, CDR2 SNEGSKA (reference sequence). This CDR3 is 11 amino acids long. With V trimmed by 8 bases and J by 4 bases, 4 bases remained unmatched. The CDR3 DNA sequence: TGCAGTCTCTGGGGGGGAGAGACCCAGTACTTC. Its protein is CSLWGGETQYF.

The rearrangement uses TRBV6-5 and TRBJ2-2, with 8 bases aligning to TRBD1. Germline CDR1 is MNHEY and CDR2 is SVGAGI. The CDR3 runs 15 residues. Trimming at V came to 4 bases and at J to 6 bases, leaving 7 bases not matched to a gene. The CDR3 DNA sequence: TGTGCCAGCAGTTCGGACAGGGTCGCCGCCGGGGAGCTGTTTTTT. Amino acids: CASSSDRVAAGELFF.

V gene TRBV19 combines with J gene TRBJ2-5; D unclear. From germline, CDR1 is LNHDA and CDR2 SQIVND (reference sequence). The V and J ends lost 11 bases and 4 bases respectively, with 17 bases between them. The CDR3 runs to 13 residues. The CDR3 here is CAASRSTLETQYF. The CDR3 DNA reads as TGTGCCGCTTCGCGTAGCACCTTAGAGACCCAGTACTTC.